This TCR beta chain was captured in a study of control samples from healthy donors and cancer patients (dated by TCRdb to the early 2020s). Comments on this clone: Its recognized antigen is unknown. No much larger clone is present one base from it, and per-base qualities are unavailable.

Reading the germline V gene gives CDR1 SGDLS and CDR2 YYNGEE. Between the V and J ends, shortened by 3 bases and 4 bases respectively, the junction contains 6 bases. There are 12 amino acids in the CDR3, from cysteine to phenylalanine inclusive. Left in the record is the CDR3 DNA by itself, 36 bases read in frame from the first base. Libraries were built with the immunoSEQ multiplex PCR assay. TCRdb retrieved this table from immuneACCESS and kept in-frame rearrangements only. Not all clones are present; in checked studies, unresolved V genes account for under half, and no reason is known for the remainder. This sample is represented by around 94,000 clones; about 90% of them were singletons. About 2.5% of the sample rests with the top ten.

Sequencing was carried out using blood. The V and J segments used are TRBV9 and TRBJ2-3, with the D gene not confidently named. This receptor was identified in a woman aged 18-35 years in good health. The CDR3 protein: CASSDGSDTQYF. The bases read TGTGCCAGCAGCGACGGGTCAGATACGCAGTATTTT.